The 14 T cell receptor beta chains given below trace back to one sample, sequenced in a study of blood T cell repertoires in COVID-19. Data came from immunoSEQ multiplex PCR; TCRdb stores just in-frame clones and leaves some out. The table has 190,000 or so clones, about 89% seen once. The sequenced sample consisted of PBMCs or T cells enriched from blood (not recorded which). The receptor set was obtained from a woman aged 18-29 years who had recovered from COVID-19.

The genes are TRBV5-1 and TRBJ2-5; 11 bases line up with TRBD1. Germline V CDR1 and CDR2: SGHRS, YFSETQ. The CDR3 spans 15 residues. The V and J ends lost 4 bases and 2 bases, in that order; junction bases with no gene match: 4. This chain's CDR3 is CASSRGQGGQETQYF. The CDR3 nucleotides are TGCGCCAGCAGCAGGGGACAGGGGGGACAAGAGACCCAGTACTTC.

The CDR3: CASSSPLDTQYF. CDR3 DNA: TGTGCCAGTAGTAGTCCTTTGGATACGCAGTATTTT. The chain is built from TRBV19 and TRBJ2-3, with D uncertain. From germline, CDR1 is LNHDA and CDR2 SQIVND (reference sequence). The CDR3 loop spans 12 amino acids. Trimming removed 4 bases at V and 6 bases at J, with 8 bases between.

In this sample, this clone turned up once. This chain uses TRBV24-1 with TRBJ2-1; a weak D match, TRBD2 (6 bases). V dropped 3 bases and J dropped 7 bases, with 9 bases sitting between them. Germline V CDR1 and CDR2: KGHDR, SFDVKD. This CDR3 is 13 amino acids long. CDR3 sequence reads: CATSDPGGNEQFF. CDR3 nucleotide sequence: TGTGCCACCAGTGATCCCGGAGGGAATGAGCAGTTCTTC.

CDR3 in DNA: TGCGCCAGCAGCCAAGAAGTACTATTATACGAGCAGTACTTC. This translates into CASSQEVLLYEQYF. The rearrangement links TRBV4-1 to TRBJ2-7; D is undetermined. This CDR3 is 14 amino acids long. CDR1 MGHRA and CDR2 YSYEKL come from the germline V gene. V was trimmed by 0 bases and J by 4 bases, leaving 10 bases between them.

The CDR3 sequence is CASQVESNQPQHF. CDR3 sequence (DNA): TGTGCCAGCCAGGTCGAGAGCAATCAGCCCCAGCATTTT. V usage is TRBV2 and J usage is TRBJ1-5, with unresolved D. V was pared by 8 bases and J by 1 base, with 9 bases between. The CDR3 extends over 13 amino acids. Germline V CDR1 and CDR2: SNHLY, FYNNEI.

The chain has TRBV3-1 (or the pseudogene TRBV3-2) and TRBJ2-2; a weak D match, TRBD1 (6 bases). The length of the CDR3 is 16 residues. CDR1 and CDR2 from the germline V gene are LGHDT and YNNKEL (reference sequence). Between the trimmed V and J ends, which lost 1 base and 6 bases, there was a span of 15 bases. The CDR3 reads CASSQAWTARSGELFF. The CDR3, as DNA: TGTGCCAGCAGCCAAGCTTGGACAGCTAGATCCGGGGAGCTGTTTTTT.

This chain connects TRBV4-1 to TRBJ1-5; the D gene is possibly TRBD1 (6 bases). Germline assignment: CDR1 MGHRA and CDR2 YSYEKL. V was trimmed by 1 base and J by 2 bases, leaving 9 bases between them. The length of the CDR3 is 15 residues. The CDR3 bases are TGCGCCAGCAGCCAAGCAGGGGATGGCAATCAGCCCCAGCATTTT. This gives the protein CASSQAGDGNQPQHF.

This chain uses TRBV25-1 with TRBJ1-2; 7 positions match TRBD1. Looked up from germline, CDR1 is MGHDK and CDR2 is SYGVNS. V gave up 6 bases and J gave up 7 bases; unmatched junction bases: 2. This CDR3 has 11 residues. The CDR3 protein is CASRQGFGYTF. The CDR3 DNA reads as TGTGCCAGCAGACAGGGGTTTGGCTACACCTTC.

The chain combines TRBV4-1 with TRBJ2-7, with TRBD2 as a possible D gene (7 bases). V dropped 0 bases and J dropped 6 bases, with 18 bases sitting between them. Germline V gene data show CDR1 as MGHRA and CDR2 as YSYEKL. The CDR3 is 16 amino acids. CDR3 DNA: TGCGCCAGCAGCCAAGATTTCTCCGGGGGGCAGGGCGAGCAGTACTTC. This gives the protein CASSQDFSGGQGEQYF.

The chain is built from TRBV19 and TRBJ1-2, with 7 bases identical to TRBD1. The germline V gene encodes CDR1 LNHDA and CDR2 SQIVND (reference sequence). The V segment lost 6 bases and the J segment 4 bases; nucleotides outside the gene matches: 8. This CDR3 is built from 14 residues. For the CDR3, the DNA is TGTGCCAGTAGCCCGCTGGGACAGAGCTATGGCTACACCTTC. It specifies CASSPLGQSYGYTF.

The V and J genes are TRBV3-1 (or the pseudogene TRBV3-2) and TRBJ2-6; D gene uncertain. CDR1 LGHDT and CDR2 YNNKEL come from the germline V gene (reference sequence). The CDR3 covers 16 residues. Trimming shortened V by 1 base and J by 0 bases, and 7 bases separated the two germline ends. The CDR3 DNA sequence: TGTGCCAGCAGCCAAGGTGGCGGCTCTGGGGCCAACGTCCTGACTTTC. This gives the protein CASSQGGGSGANVLTF.

The chain uses TRBV24-1 and TRBJ2-5; D perhaps matches TRBD2 (5 bases). The CDR3 is made up of 13 amino acids. Per germline, CDR1 KGHDR and CDR2 SFDVKD. Trimming left V 5 bases short and J 2 bases short, with 8 bases between. The CDR3 DNA is TGTGCCACCAGTGGAGGGTATCAAGAGACCCAGTACTTC. Residues: CATSGGYQETQYF.

The chain links TRBV30 to TRBJ1-2; 7 bases are shared with TRBD1. The CDR3 consists of 15 residues. J gave up 0 bases and V 2 bases, and 6 bases lay outside the gene matches. From germline, CDR1 is GTSNPN and CDR2 SVGIG (reference sequence). CDR3 sequence (DNA): TGTGCCTGGAGTCCGAGGGACAGATCTAACTATGGCTACACCTTC. Encoded protein: CAWSPRDRSNYGYTF.

The V and J genes are TRBV19 and TRBJ2-2, with D perhaps matching TRBD2 (6 bases). CDR3 size: 16 residues. Germline CDR1 and CDR2: LNHDA and SQIVND (reference sequence). V lost 7 bases, J lost 1 base, and 16 bases lay in between. As DNA, the CDR3 is TGTGCCAGTATCGGCTCAGGGCGGGGGAACACCGGGGAGCTGTTTTTT. Its protein product is CASIGSGRGNTGELFF.